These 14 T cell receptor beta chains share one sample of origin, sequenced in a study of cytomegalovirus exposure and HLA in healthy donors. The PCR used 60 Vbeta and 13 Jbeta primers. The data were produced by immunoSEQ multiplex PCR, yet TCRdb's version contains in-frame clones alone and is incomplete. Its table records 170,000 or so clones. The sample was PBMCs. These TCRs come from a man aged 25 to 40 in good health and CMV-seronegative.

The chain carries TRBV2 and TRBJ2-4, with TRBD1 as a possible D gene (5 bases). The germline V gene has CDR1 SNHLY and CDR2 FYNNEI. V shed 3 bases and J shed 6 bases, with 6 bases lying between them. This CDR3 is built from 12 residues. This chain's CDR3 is CASSDRGNIQYF. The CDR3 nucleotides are TGTGCCAGCAGTGATAGGGGAAACATTCAGTACTTC.

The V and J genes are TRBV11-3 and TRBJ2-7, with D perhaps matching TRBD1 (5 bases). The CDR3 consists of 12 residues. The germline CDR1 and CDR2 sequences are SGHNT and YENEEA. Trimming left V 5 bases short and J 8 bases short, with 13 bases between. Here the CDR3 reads CASSIQGVQQYF. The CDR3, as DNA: TGTGCCAGCAGCATCCAGGGTGTTCAGCAGTACTTC.

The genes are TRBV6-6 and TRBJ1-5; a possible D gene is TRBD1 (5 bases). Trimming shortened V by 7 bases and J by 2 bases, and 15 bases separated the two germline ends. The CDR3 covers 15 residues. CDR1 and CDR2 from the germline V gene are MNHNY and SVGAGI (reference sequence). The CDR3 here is CASTPEGGGNQPQHF. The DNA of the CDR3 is TGTGCCAGCACTCCCGAGGGAGGGGGCAATCAGCCCCAGCATTTT.

CDR3 coding DNA: TGTGCCAGCAGCTTACAGCTAGGGGTTAAGAATGAAAAACTGTTTTTT. Its translation is CASSLQLGVKNEKLFF. The rearrangement joins TRBV5-4 to TRBJ1-4, with D maybe TRBD1 (5 bases). Germline V gene lookup returns CDR1 SGHNT and CDR2 YYREEE (reference sequence). The CDR3 covers 16 residues. The V and J ends lost 2 bases and 5 bases respectively, with 16 bases between them.

The DNA for the CDR3 is TGTGCCAGCAGTGAAGGGCTGACTAACTATGGCTACACCTTC. Translating it yields CASSEGLTNYGYTF. This chain links TRBV6-1 with TRBJ1-2; D gene ambiguous. V was shortened by 1 base and J by 0 bases, with 6 bases between the two germline ends. The germline CDR1 and CDR2 sequences are MNHNS and SASEGT. The CDR3 is 14 amino acids.

The CDR3 DNA sequence: TGCGCCAGTCAGGACAGTAATGAAAAACTGTTTTTT. Translating it yields CASQDSNEKLFF. The J gene is TRBJ1-4, the V gene TRBV10-2, with D possibly TRBD1 on 6 matching bases. Germline loops: CDR1 WSHSY, CDR2 SAAADI. The CDR3 is 12 residues long. V was pared by 9 bases and J by 4 bases, with 9 bases between.

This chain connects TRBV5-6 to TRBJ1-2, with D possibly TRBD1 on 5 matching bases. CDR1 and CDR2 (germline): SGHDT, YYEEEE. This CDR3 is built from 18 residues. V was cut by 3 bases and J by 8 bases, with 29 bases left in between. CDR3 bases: TGTGCCAGCAGCTCTTTGTATGGCGCGGGGCCCGACCGCGGCGGCTACACCTTC. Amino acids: CASSSLYGAGPDRGGYTF.

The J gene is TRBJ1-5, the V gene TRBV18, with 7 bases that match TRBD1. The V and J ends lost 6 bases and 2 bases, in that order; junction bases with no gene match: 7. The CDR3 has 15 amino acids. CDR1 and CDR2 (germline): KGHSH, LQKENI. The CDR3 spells CASSSTGTGNQPQHF. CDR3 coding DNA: TGTGCCAGCTCGAGCACCGGGACAGGCAATCAGCCCCAGCATTTT.

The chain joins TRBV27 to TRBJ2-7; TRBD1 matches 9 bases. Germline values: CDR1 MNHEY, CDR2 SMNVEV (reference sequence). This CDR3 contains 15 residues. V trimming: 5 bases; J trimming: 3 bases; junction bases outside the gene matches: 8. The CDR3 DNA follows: TGTGCCAGCAGTGCTTCCGGGACAGGGCTCTACGAGCAGTACTTC. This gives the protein CASSASGTGLYEQYF.

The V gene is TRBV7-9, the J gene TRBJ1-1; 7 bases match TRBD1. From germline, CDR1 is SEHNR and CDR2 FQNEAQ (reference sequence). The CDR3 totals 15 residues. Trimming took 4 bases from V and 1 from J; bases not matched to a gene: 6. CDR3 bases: TGTGCCAGCAGCTCCCGACAGGGAGAGAACACTGAAGCTTTCTTT. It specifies CASSSRQGENTEAFF. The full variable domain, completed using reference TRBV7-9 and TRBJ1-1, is DTGVSQNPRHKITKRGQNVTFRCDPISEHNRLYWYRQTLGQGPEFLTYFQNEAQLEKSRLLSDRFSAERPKGSFSTLEIQRTEQGDSAMYLCASSSRQGENTEAFFGQGTRLTVV.

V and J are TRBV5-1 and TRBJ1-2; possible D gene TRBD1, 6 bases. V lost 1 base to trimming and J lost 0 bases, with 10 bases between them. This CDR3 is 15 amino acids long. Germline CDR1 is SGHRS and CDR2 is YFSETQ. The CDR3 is CASSLTRGANYGYTF. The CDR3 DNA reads TGCGCCAGCAGCTTGACCAGGGGAGCTAACTATGGCTACACCTTC.

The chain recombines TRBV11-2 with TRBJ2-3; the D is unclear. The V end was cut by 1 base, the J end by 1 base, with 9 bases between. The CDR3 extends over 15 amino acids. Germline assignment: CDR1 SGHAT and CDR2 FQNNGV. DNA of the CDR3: TGTGCCAGCAGCTTAGCTCTGGCTGGCACAGATACGCAGTATTTT. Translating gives CASSLALAGTDTQYF.

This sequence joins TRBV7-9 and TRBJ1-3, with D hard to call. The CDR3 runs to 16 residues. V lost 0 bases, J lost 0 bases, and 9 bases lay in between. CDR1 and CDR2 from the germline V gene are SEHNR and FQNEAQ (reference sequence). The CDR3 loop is CASSLARTLSGNTIYF. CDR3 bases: TGTGCCAGCAGCTTAGCGCGCACTCTCTCTGGAAACACCATATATTTT.

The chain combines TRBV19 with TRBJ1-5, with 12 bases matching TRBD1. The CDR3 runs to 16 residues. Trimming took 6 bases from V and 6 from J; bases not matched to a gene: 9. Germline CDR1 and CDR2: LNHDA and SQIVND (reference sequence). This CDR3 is CASRPGQGAIIQPQHF. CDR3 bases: TGTGCCAGTAGACCGGGACAGGGGGCAATTATTCAGCCCCAGCATTTT.